This T cell receptor beta chain was retrieved from a study of shared clonotypes between healthy human individuals. Points from the study as a whole: Against clonotypes common to all four donors, non-shared ones had lower generation probabilities. In this cohort, only blood was sampled, and tissue repertoires likely differ.

The count of this clone is one. The antigen is unknown. This table comes from immunoSEQ multiplex PCR, and its TCRdb copy is limited to in-frame clones, with some not included. The table records over a million clones, more than 65% of them present only once. Naive CD4+ cells were CD45RA-selected; the remaining cells were memory. Germline assignment: CDR1 MGHRA and CDR2 YSYEKL. The length of the CDR3 is 16 residues. Trimming removed 3 bases from V and 1 base from J; junction bases left unmatched: 3. The chain combines TRBV4-1 with TRBJ2-4; 10 bases are shared with TRBD1. The specimen was memory CD4+ T cells sorted from blood. Subset indicated: CD45RA-negative fraction. This clonotype originated in a young man in good health. The CDR3 DNA sequence: TGCGCCAGCAGCCAGACAGGGGGCGAGGCCAAAAACATTCAGTACTTC. Its translation is CASSQTGGEAKNIQYF.